This T cell receptor (beta chain) originates from a study of T cell repertoires in cytomegalovirus infection. From the reads, TCRdb called clonotypes with MiXCR, one entry per CDR3 protein. The sample carries about 500,000 distinct CDR3 sequences, about 33% recorded once. This clonotype came up a few times. The antigen is unknown. Trimming took off 2 bases at V and 0 bases at J, with 12 bases between the two ends. This CDR3 has 16 amino acids. Germline V gene data show CDR1 as SGHVS and CDR2 as FNYEAQ. Broader study findings: Dominant in the ex vivo response were TCR beta clonotypes restricted by HLA-C and specific for CMV.

The material was cultured PBMCs, obtained from culture after CMV antigen stimulation. This sequence originates from a human donor in good health (CMV status not recorded). Some clones in this sample may be carry-over from other donors' samples. The V call is TRBV7-6, the J call TRBJ2-3; D is unresolved. The DNA for the CDR3 is TGTGCCAGCAGCTTATTTTCCTCTAAAAGCACAGATACGCAGTATTTT. This codes for CASSLFSSKSTDTQYF. Complete variable domain (other parts from reference TRBV7-6 and TRBJ2-3): GAGVSQSPRYKVTKRGQDVALRCDPISGHVSLYWYRQALGQGPEFLTYFNYEAQQDKSGLPNDRFSAERPEGSISTLTIQRTEQRDSAMYRCASSLFSSKSTDTQYFGPGTRLTVL.